Sequencing of this T cell receptor (beta chain) was carried out in a study of identical twins. The study, taken as a whole, reports: There were fewer insertions in abundant cord blood beta clonotypes, but memory repertoires showed no such pattern.

On this clonotype itself: Its target is not known.

Each CDR3 protein is one row after TCRdb ran MiXCR on the 5' RACE reads. Of some 570,000 distinct CDR3 sequences in the sample, about 20% were seen once. All donors were healthy Caucasians. CDR3 size: 13 residues. Germline V gene lookup returns CDR1 SGHRS and CDR2 YFSETQ. V was pared by 0 bases and J by 2 bases, with 5 bases between. This same sample was also part of a study on yellow fever vaccine responses in identical twins.

Sequenced: CD4+ T cells sorted from blood. This receptor was identified in a young woman in good health. The J gene is TRBJ2-5, the V gene TRBV5-1; D is undetermined. CDR3 in amino acids: CASSLAWQETQYF. CDR3 bases: TGCGCCAGCAGCTTGGCCTGGCAAGAGACCCAGTACTTC.